Each of the 16 T cell receptor beta chains below was sequenced from the same sample in a study of T cells after yellow fever vaccination. TCRdb redid the calling of the 5' RACE reads with MiXCR, one entry per CDR3 protein. The sample records just under 85,000 distinct CDR3 sequences, more than 10% being singletons. The sample in question was CD8+ T cells not binding an NS4B(214-222) dextramer, sorted from PBMCs, obtained approximately 22 days after the first yellow fever vaccination. The source is a man between 18 and 29 years old who received the YFV17D yellow fever vaccine.

This clonotype turned up a few times. The rearrangement links TRBV12-3 or TRBV12-4 to TRBJ2-1; 11 nucleotides line up with TRBD2. V gave up 3 bases and J gave up 0 bases; unmatched junction bases: 7. The CDR3 extends over 18 amino acids. The CDR3 is CASSFRLAGGHSYNEQFF. The CDR3 coding sequence is TGTGCCAGCAGTTTTAGGCTAGCGGGGGGTCACTCCTACAATGAGCAGTTCTTC.

The chain couples TRBV6-5 to TRBJ2-2; TRBD2 matches at 12 bases. This CDR3 contains 18 residues. V lost 4 bases, J lost 0 bases, and 6 bases stayed unmatched. CDR1 is MNHEY, CDR2 SVGAGI, per germline. CDR3 residues: CASSSELAGGANTGELFF. CDR3 nucleotides: TGTGCCAGCAGTTCCGAACTAGCGGGGGGCGCGAACACCGGGGAGCTGTTTTTT.

The rearrangement joins TRBV4-3 to TRBJ1-1, with 9 bases matching TRBD1. The CDR3 has 15 amino acids. Unmatched junction bases numbered 5, after V lost 1 base and J lost 5 bases. CDR1 is LGHNA and CDR2 is YSLEER in the germline V gene. CDR3 in amino acids: CASSQVDRGVTEAFF. DNA for the CDR3: TGCGCCAGCAGCCAAGTGGACAGGGGCGTAACTGAAGCTTTCTTT.

This clonotype has more than one count but fewer than ten. The rearrangement joins TRBV7-3 to TRBJ2-1; 10 bases map to TRBD2. The V gene's germline CDR1 is SGHTA and CDR2 FQGTGA. The CDR3 runs to 19 residues. V shed 4 bases and J 0 bases; nucleotides not matched to a gene: 12. The CDR3 DNA is TGTGCCAGCAGCTCCTTGCTAGCGGGGGCCGCGAGCTCCTACAATGAGCAGTTCTTC. Translation: CASSSLLAGAASSYNEQFF.

In this sample, this clonotype turned up a few times. V gene TRBV11-1 combines with J gene TRBJ2-3; D may be TRBD1 or TRBD2 (6 bases each). CDR1 is SGHAT, CDR2 FQDESV, per germline (reference sequence). CDR3 length equals 19 residues. Between the trimmed V and J ends, which lost 1 base and 2 bases, there was a span of 22 bases. The CDR3 reads CASSLGGAGTQLHTDTQYF. Here the CDR3 DNA reads TGTGCCAGCAGCTTAGGGGGGGCCGGGACACAACTTCACACAGATACGCAGTATTTT.

This chain connects TRBV4-1 to TRBJ2-5; TRBD1 or TRBD2 may be the D gene (5 bases each). This CDR3 is 15 amino acids long. V shed 5 bases and J shed 3 bases, with 16 bases lying between them. Germline V gives CDR1 MGHRA, CDR2 YSYEKL. CDR3 loop: CASSGRGQGEETQYF. The CDR3 DNA reads as TGCGCCAGCAGCGGTCGAGGGCAGGGAGAAGAGACCCAGTACTTC.

This clonotype was seen a single time. The junction does not match germline at one end; this may be a read error. This chain uses TRBV3-1 with TRBJ2-3; TRBD1 is a possible D gene (5 bases). Germline lookup yields CDR1 LGHDT and CDR2 YNNKEL (reference sequence). The CDR3 runs to 15 residues. The CDR3 region has the DNA TGTGCCACCAGCCAAGGGGTCGCTAGCACAGATACGCAGTATTTT. This gives the protein CATSQGVASTDTQYF.

The rearrangement links TRBV4-1 to TRBJ2-3; no clear D. This CDR3 is built from 13 residues. Germline V gene data show CDR1 as MGHRA and CDR2 as YSYEKL. With 3 bases removed from V and 6 bases from J, the gap between germline ends came to 10 bases. The CDR3 loop reads CASSQAAGDTQYF. CDR3 bases: TGCGCCAGCAGCCAGGCGGCCGGGGATACGCAGTATTTT.

A few counts support this clonotype. The chain has TRBV7-9 and TRBJ2-3; the D is unclear. Germline assignment: CDR1 SEHNR and CDR2 FQNEAQ (reference sequence). The V end lost 4 bases, the J end lost 4 bases, and 6 bases lay between the germline ends. This CDR3 has 12 residues. The CDR3 coding sequence is TGTGCCAGCAGCTGGGCCCCAGATACGCAGTATTTT. Protein: CASSWAPDTQYF.

This clonotype was found a few times. The genes are TRBV4-2 and TRBJ1-4, with a possible D match to TRBD1 (5 bases). Germline lookup yields CDR1 LGHNA and CDR2 YNFKEQ. Trimming took 3 bases from V and 8 from J, leaving 7 bases between them. CDR3 length equals 12 residues. Here the CDR3 reads CASSQTVEKLFF. CDR3 nucleotide sequence: TGTGCCAGCAGCCAGACAGTCGAAAAACTGTTTTTT.

V is TRBV5-1 and J is TRBJ2-3; TRBD1 agrees at 9 bases. The CDR3 is 16 residues long. CDR1 is SGHRS, CDR2 YFSETQ, per germline. J was trimmed by 1 base and V by 0 bases; bases with no gene match: 3. CDR3 sequence: CASSLGTGVGTDTQYF. CDR3 sequence (DNA): TGCGCCAGCAGCTTGGGGACAGGGGTGGGCACAGATACGCAGTATTTT.

The chain recombines TRBV6-4 with TRBJ2-3; the D gene could be TRBD1 or TRBD2 (5 bases each). The CDR3 extends over 14 amino acids. V lost 2 bases, J lost 2 bases, and 8 bases lay in between. CDR1 MRHNA and CDR2 SNTAGT come from the germline V gene. The CDR3: CASSDRGDTDTQYF. The CDR3 DNA follows: TGTGCCAGCAGTGACCGGGGCGACACAGATACGCAGTATTTT.

This clonotype was observed a handful of times. The chain carries TRBV29-1 and TRBJ2-1; D is uncertain. The V end lost 0 bases, the J end lost 6 bases, and 12 bases lay between the germline ends. The CDR3 contains 14 residues. CDR1 and CDR2 (germline): SQVTM, ANQGSEA. For the CDR3, the DNA is TGCAGCGTTGAAGATCATACCAGAAGCAATGAGCAGTTCTTC. This sequence encodes CSVEDHTRSNEQFF.

The V gene is TRBV29-1, the J gene TRBJ2-1; 8 bases are shared with TRBD1. The CDR3 length is 12 residues. CDR1 and CDR2 from the germline V gene are SQVTM and ANQGSEA. The J segment lost 7 bases and the V segment lost 5 bases, leaving 4 bases of the junction unmatched. CDR3 in amino acids: CSVSDRGNEQFF. In DNA, the CDR3 is TGCAGCGTTAGCGACAGGGGTAATGAGCAGTTCTTC.

This chain links TRBV7-2 with TRBJ2-7, with D maybe TRBD2 (5 bases). This CDR3 has 12 amino acids. Germline lookup yields CDR1 SGHTA and CDR2 FQGNSA. V lost 3 bases to trimming and J lost 9 bases, with 12 bases between them. The CDR3 here is CASSFPPEGQYV. CDR3 sequence (DNA): TGTGCCAGCAGCTTCCCCCCCGAGGGGCAGTACGTC.

This clonotype showed up just a few times. The genes are TRBV25-1 and TRBJ2-3; 8 bases line up with TRBD1. The CDR3 sequence is 16 residues long. Germline lookup yields CDR1 MGHDK and CDR2 SYGVNS. J lost 2 bases, V lost 1 base, and 5 bases had no gene match. The CDR3: CASSEFGQGFTDTQYF. CDR3 sequence (DNA): TGTGCCAGCAGTGAATTTGGACAGGGATTCACAGATACGCAGTATTTT.